This T cell receptor (beta chain) was sequenced during a study of identifying expanded T cells in peripheral blood. As regards this clone: Its specificity is not known.

During the collection period, no donor immune events like infections were recorded. Clones were sequenced by immunoSEQ multiplex PCR, and TCRdb holds only the in-frame ones, with some missing. The data hold roughly 120,000 clones, with about 88% observed a single time. Germline V gene lookup returns CDR1 MGHRA and CDR2 YSYEKL. The CDR3 runs 15 residues. Trimming cost V 1 base and J 5 bases; bases outside gene matches: 4. Study-level findings and limits: Technical replicates showed approximately 1.2 changed clones; around 2 weeks about 16.4; four weeks 19. Variance in clone template counts between roughly two-week samples significantly increased with total template count across all healthy donors.

This receptor was obtained from a person aged 18 to 70 in good health. Material: blood. The chain joins TRBV4-1 to TRBJ2-5, with 10 bases aligning to TRBD1. The CDR3 loop reads CASSQGTGGGETQYF. In nucleotides, the CDR3 is TGCGCCAGCAGCCAAGGGACAGGGGGTGGGGAGACCCAGTACTTC.